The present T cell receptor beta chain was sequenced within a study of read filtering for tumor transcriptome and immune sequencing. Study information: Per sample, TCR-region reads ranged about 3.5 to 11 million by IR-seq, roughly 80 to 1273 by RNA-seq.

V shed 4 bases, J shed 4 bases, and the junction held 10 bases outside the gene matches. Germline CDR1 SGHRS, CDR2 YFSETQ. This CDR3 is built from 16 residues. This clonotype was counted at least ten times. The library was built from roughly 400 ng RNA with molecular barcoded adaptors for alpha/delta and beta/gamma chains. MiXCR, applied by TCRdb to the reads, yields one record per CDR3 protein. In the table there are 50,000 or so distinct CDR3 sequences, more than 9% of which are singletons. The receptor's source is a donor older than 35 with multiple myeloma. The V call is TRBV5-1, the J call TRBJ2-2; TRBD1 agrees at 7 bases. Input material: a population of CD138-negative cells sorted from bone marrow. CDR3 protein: CASSPRQGSSTGELFF. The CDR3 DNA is TGCGCCAGCAGCCCCAGACAGGGAAGTAGCACCGGGGAGCTGTTTTTT.